The 9 T cell receptor beta chains below come from one sample, sequenced in a study of T cell responses to AZD1222 COVID-19 vaccine (dated by TCRdb to 2020 to 2022). Receptors were amplified or captured by the immunoSEQ multiplex PCR assay. As stored in TCRdb, this immuneACCESS dataset retains in-frame rearrangements with V and J assigned. A fraction of the clones does not appear; measured against another copy, unresolved V genes explain less than half of the discrepancy, and the remainder lacks a known reason. The sample records fewer than 150,000 clones, roughly 90% of which are singletons. Around a tenth of the sample is in the top ten clones. The time point label, as the study defines it: baseline before first vaccination. The material was peripheral blood, obtained on day 0 of AZD1222 vaccination. Receptors were obtained from an adult in good health.

This chain uses TRBV12-3 or TRBV12-4 with TRBJ1-1; D unresolved. CDR3 length: 11 residues. V was clipped by 2 bases and J by 11 bases, with 9 bases between them. CDR3 amino acids: CASSLRRVAFF. The CDR3, as DNA: TGTGCCAGCAGTTTACGGAGGGTGGCTTTCTTT.

The gene calls are TRBV5-1 and TRBJ1-4; TRBD1 agrees at 7 bases. Germline assignment: CDR1 SGHRS and CDR2 YFSETQ. The CDR3 loop spans 16 amino acids. The V and J ends lost 7 bases and 5 bases, in that order; junction bases with no gene match: 14. The CDR3 DNA follows: TGCGCCAGCTCGTTGGGATCCCTGACAGGGAATGAAAAACTGTTTTTT. Translating it yields CASSLGSLTGNEKLFF.

This clone has a single count. This chain links TRBV6-2 or TRBV6-3 with TRBJ2-7; D tentatively reads TRBD1 or TRBD2 (6 bases each). This CDR3 spans 13 amino acids. The germline CDR1 and CDR2 sequences are MNHEY and SVGEGT. V was pared by 2 bases and J by 6 bases, with 11 bases between. CDR3 DNA sequence: TGTGCCAGCAGTTACGTTGGGGGGCCCGAGCAGTACTTC. Its protein product is CASSYVGGPEQYF.

This clone was seen a single time. The gene calls are TRBV6-5 and TRBJ1-5; 7 positions match TRBD1. With 6 bases clipped from V and 7 bases from J, the junction kept 9 bases outside the gene matches. CDR3 length: 14 residues. In germline, CDR1 is MNHEY, CDR2 SVGAGI. The CDR3 DNA reads as TGTGCCAGCAGACCCGGACAGGTTAGGCAGCCCCAGCATTTT. This encodes CASRPGQVRQPQHF.

The chain links TRBV24-1 to TRBJ2-1; 14 nucleotides line up with TRBD2. There are 20 residues in the CDR3. J lost 3 bases, V lost 3 bases, and 12 bases had no gene match. Germline lookup yields CDR1 KGHDR and CDR2 SFDVKD. DNA for the CDR3: TGTGCCACCAGTGATCCTCCGGGACTAGCGGGAGTGACGAGCTACAATGAGCAGTTCTTC. It translates to CATSDPPGLAGVTSYNEQFF.

J is TRBJ1-1 and V is TRBV11-3, with no clear D. This CDR3 contains 13 residues. Between the trimmed V and J ends, which lost 0 bases and 1 base, there was a span of 3 bases. From germline, CDR1 is SGHNT and CDR2 YENEEA. CDR3 protein: CASSLESNTEAFF. CDR3 sequence (DNA): TGTGCCAGCAGCTTAGAATCGAACACTGAAGCTTTCTTT.

This clone has a single count. The chain uses TRBV18 and TRBJ1-1; D ambiguous. The CDR3 covers 14 residues. V lost 5 bases and J 1 base, leaving 11 bases between the germline ends. From germline, CDR1 is KGHSH and CDR2 LQKENI. For the CDR3, the DNA is TGTGCCAGCTCAACCCGGACGGAGAACACTGAAGCTTTCTTT. This gives the protein CASSTRTENTEAFF.

The chain combines TRBV2 with TRBJ2-7; tentative D call: TRBD1 (5 bases). CDR1 and CDR2 (germline): SNHLY, FYNNEI. The CDR3 runs 16 residues. Deletions cut 8 bases from V and 6 bases from J, with 26 bases between. CDR3: CASPRSRVQDGSEQYF. DNA for the CDR3: TGTGCCAGCCCACGGTCCAGGGTCCAGGATGGATCCGAGCAGTACTTC.

The chain recombines TRBV11-3 with TRBJ1-1, with 7 bases identical to TRBD1. This CDR3 contains 12 residues. V lost 5 bases and J lost 9; bases outside the gene matches: 6. The germline CDR1 and CDR2 sequences are SGHNT and YENEEA. In nucleotides, the CDR3 is TGTGCCAGCAGCGTTGTGGGACAGAAAGCTTTCTTT. It yields the protein CASSVVGQKAFF. The full variable domain, rest sourced from reference TRBV11-3 and TRBJ1-1, is EAGVVQSPRYKIIEKKQPVAFWCNPISGHNTLYWYLQNLGQGPELLIRYENEEAVDDSQLPKDRFSAERLKGVDSTLKIQPAELGDSAVYLCASSVVGQKAFFGQGTRLTVV.